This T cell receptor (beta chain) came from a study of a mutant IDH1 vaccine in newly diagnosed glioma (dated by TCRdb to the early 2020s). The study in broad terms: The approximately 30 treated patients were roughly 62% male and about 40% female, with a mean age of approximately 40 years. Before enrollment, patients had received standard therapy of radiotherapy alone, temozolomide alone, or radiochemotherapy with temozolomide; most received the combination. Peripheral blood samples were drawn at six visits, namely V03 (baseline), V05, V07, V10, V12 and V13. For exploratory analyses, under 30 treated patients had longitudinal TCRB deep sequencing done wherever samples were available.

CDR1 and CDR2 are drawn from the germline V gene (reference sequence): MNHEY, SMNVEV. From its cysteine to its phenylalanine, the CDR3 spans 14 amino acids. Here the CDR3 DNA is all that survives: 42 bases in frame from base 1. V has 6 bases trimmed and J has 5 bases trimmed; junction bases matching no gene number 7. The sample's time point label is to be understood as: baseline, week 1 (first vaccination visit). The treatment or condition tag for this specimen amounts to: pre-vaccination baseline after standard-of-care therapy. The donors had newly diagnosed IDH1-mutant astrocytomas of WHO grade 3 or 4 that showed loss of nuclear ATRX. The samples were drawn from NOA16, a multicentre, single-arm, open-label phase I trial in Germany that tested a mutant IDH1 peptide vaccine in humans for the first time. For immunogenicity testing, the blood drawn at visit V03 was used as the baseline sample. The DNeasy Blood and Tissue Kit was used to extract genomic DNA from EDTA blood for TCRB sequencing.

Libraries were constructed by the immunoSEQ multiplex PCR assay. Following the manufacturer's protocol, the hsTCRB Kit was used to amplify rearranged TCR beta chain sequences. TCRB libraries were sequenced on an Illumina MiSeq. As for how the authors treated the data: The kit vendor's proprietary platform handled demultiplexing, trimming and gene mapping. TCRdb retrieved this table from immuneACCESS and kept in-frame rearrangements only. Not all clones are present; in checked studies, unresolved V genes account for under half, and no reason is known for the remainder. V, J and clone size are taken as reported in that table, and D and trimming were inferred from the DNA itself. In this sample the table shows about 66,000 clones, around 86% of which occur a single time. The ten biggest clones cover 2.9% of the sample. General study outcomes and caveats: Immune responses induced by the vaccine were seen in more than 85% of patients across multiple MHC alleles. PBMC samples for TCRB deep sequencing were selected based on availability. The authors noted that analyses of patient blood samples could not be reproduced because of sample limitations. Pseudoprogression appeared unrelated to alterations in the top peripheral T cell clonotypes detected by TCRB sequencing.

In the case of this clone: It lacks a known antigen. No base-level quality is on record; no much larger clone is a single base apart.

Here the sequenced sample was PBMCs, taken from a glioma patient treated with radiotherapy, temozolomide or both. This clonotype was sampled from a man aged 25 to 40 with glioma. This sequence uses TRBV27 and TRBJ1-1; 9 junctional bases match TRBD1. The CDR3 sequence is CASRSPGTGTEAFF. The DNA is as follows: TGTGCCAGCAGAAGTCCCGGGACAGGGACTGAAGCTTTCTTT.